This TCR beta chain was captured by sequencing in a study of vaccination and CD4 T cells after COVID-19. Across the study: The authors gave control cultures a CEFX pool, an HIV-1 Nef pool, or no peptide.

Scientists ran DNA taken from cultured CD4+ T cells through the Oncomine TCR Beta short-read assay for sequencing. DNA came from CD4+ T cells after culture. One entry per CDR3 protein, called by TCRdb with MiXCR from the PCR reads. The table includes 17,000 or so distinct CDR3 sequences, around half detected once. Treatment reported: approximately 9-day PBMC culture with coronavirus spike peptide pools or control peptides (ViraFEST assay). In the ViraFEST assay, peptide-pool expansion preceded TCR sequencing of expanded clonotypes. Points from the study as a whole: It was observed that, in convalescent patients, a median around 87% of reactive clones arose only post-vaccination.

The CDR3 has 16 amino acids. Trimming pared 2 bases from V and 5 bases from J, leaving 17 bases between. Comment on this clonotype: What it recognizes is unknown.

The receptor was isolated from a human donor who had recovered from COVID-19. This specimen consisted of CD4+ T cells from blood, cultured in vitro, obtained before SARS-CoV-2 vaccination. The chain joins TRBV12-3 or TRBV12-4 to TRBJ2-3, with D maybe TRBD2 (5 bases). CDR3 amino acids: CASSLRRASAGDTQYF. The CDR3 DNA reads as TGTGCCAGCAGTTTAAGGCGGGCTTCCGCGGGAGATACGCAGTATTTT.